This T cell receptor (beta chain) appears in the sequencing data of a study of memory CD4+ T cells and cytomegalovirus serostatus. CDR3 size: 14 residues. Per the germline V gene, CDR1 is LNHDA and CDR2 is SQIVND (reference sequence). Sequencing was performed with immunoSEQ multiplex PCR; in TCRdb, only in-frame clones are kept and a portion is missing. The sample carries about 45,000 clones, around 80% recorded once. The sort gate was single viable CD3+CD4+CD8-CD45RO+ cells for memory CD4+ T cells. This sequence joins TRBV19 and TRBJ2-2; 10 bases are a match to TRBD2. This TCR was recovered from an adult in good health and CMV-seronegative. Sequencing was performed on memory CD4+ T cells from blood. CDR3: CATGTLAGSGELFF. The CDR3 DNA reads TGTGCAACAGGGACACTAGCGGGGTCCGGGGAGCTGTTTTTT. Based on the CDR3 plus reference TRBV19 and TRBJ2-2, the full variable domain is DGGITQSPKYLFRKEGQNVTLSCEQNLNHDAMYWYRQDPGQGLRLIYYSQIVNDFQKGDIAEGYSVSREKKESFPLTVTSAQKNPTAFYLCATGTLAGSGELFFGEGSRLTVL.